What follows are 19 T cell receptor beta chains derived from one specimen sequenced in a study of T cells in placental villitis. This was the immunoSEQ v4 assay. The data were produced by immunoSEQ multiplex PCR, yet TCRdb's version contains in-frame clones alone and is incomplete. Of about 3,100 clones listed, almost 80% are singletons. Material for sequencing was placental tissue containing maternal and fetal cells. Receptors were obtained from a human patient with infectious villitis; the placental T cells may come from both mother and fetus.

This chain connects TRBV3-1 (or the pseudogene TRBV3-2) to TRBJ2-5; perhaps TRBD1 as D (5 bases). The CDR3 is made up of 16 amino acids. Trimming stripped 5 bases from V and 5 bases from J, with 21 bases between. CDR1 and CDR2 (germline): LGHDT, YNNKEL (reference sequence). This CDR3 is CASSFWGSLVAETQYF. The CDR3 coding sequence is TGTGCCAGCAGCTTTTGGGGCTCCCTGGTGGCCGAGACCCAGTACTTC.

This sequence joins TRBV24-1 and TRBJ2-6, with TRBD1 identical over 7 bases. J gave up 4 bases and V 4 bases, and 9 bases lay outside the gene matches. Germline CDR1 and CDR2: KGHDR and SFDVKD. CDR3 length: 17 amino acids. CDR3 nucleotides: TGTGCCACCAGTGACCGAGACAGGGCAGCCGGGGCCAACGTCCTGACTTTC. Translation gives CATSDRDRAAGANVLTF.

The V and J genes are TRBV30 and TRBJ2-7; D is ambiguous. The germline V gene encodes CDR1 GTSNPN and CDR2 SVGIG (reference sequence). Trimming cost V 1 base and J 3 bases, with 4 bases left between them. CDR3 length: 11 residues. CDR3 in amino acids: CAWSDVYEQYF. For the CDR3, the DNA is TGTGCCTGGAGTGACGTCTACGAGCAGTACTTC.

The chain couples TRBV5-5 to TRBJ2-1; a weak D match, TRBD1 (5 bases). Germline V gene lookup returns CDR1 SGHKS and CDR2 YYEKEE (reference sequence). The CDR3 length is 13 residues. V was clipped by 2 bases and J by 3 bases, with 6 bases between them. CDR3 coding DNA: TGTGCCAGCAGCTTTGACAGCTACAATGAGCAGTTCTTC. Its protein product is CASSFDSYNEQFF.

The chain joins TRBV28 to TRBJ1-3; no clear D gene. V shed 6 bases and J shed 4 bases, with 10 bases lying between them. Germline-derived CDR1 and CDR2 are MDHEN and SYDVKM. The CDR3 loop spans 13 amino acids. The DNA of the CDR3 is TGTGCCAGCAGACGATCAGCAGGAAACACCATATATTTT. This translates into CASRRSAGNTIYF.

The rearrangement joins TRBV7-9 to TRBJ1-2; 10 bases align to TRBD1. The length of the CDR3 is 16 residues. V was clipped by 7 bases and J by 5 bases; unmatched bases: 13. In germline, CDR1 is SEHNR, CDR2 FQNEAQ (reference sequence). In DNA form, the CDR3 reads TGTGCCAGCATCCGATTAGGGGACAGGGGTAATTATGGCTACACCTTC. It translates to CASIRLGDRGNYGYTF.

V is TRBV6-5 and J is TRBJ1-6; no clear D. The CDR3 totals 16 residues. Deletions cut 0 bases from V and 6 bases from J, with 12 bases between. Germline loops: CDR1 MNHEY, CDR2 SVGAGI. The CDR3 DNA follows: TGTGCCAGCAGTTACTCGCGGGAAAGTAGTAATTCACCCCTCCACTTT. Translating it yields CASSYSRESSNSPLHF.

This chain connects TRBV6-6 to TRBJ1-2; D perhaps matches TRBD1 (6 bases). The CDR3 is made up of 14 amino acids. The V end was cut by 5 bases, the J end by 7 bases, with 17 bases between. Germline CDR1 and CDR2: MNHNY and SVGAGI (reference sequence). The CDR3: CASSPRGAEVGYTF. CDR3 DNA sequence: TGTGCCAGCAGTCCCCGGGGGGCTGAGGTTGGCTACACCTTC.

This chain uses TRBV2 with TRBJ1-2, with D perhaps TRBD1 (5 bases). CDR1 and CDR2 from the germline V gene are SNHLY and FYNNEI. V was shortened by 7 bases and J by 2 bases, with 8 bases between the two germline ends. The CDR3 contains 12 residues. CDR3 DNA: TGTGCCAGCACACAGGCCAACTATGGCTACACCTTC. This translates into CASTQANYGYTF. Filled out from reference TRBV2 and TRBJ1-2, the complete variable domain reads EPEVTQTPSHQVTQMGQEVILRCVPISNHLYFYWYRQILGQKVEFLVSFYNNEISEKSEIFDDQFSVERPDGSNFTLKIRSTKLEDSAMYFCASTQANYGYTFGSGTRLTVV.

The rearrangement links TRBV29-1 to TRBJ2-3, with 11 nucleotides matching TRBD2. This CDR3 has 14 amino acids. The V gene's germline CDR1 is SQVTM and CDR2 ANQGSEA. The J segment lost 6 bases and the V segment lost 3 bases, leaving 5 bases of the junction unmatched. CDR3 sequence reads: CSVEVAGGLDTQYF. The CDR3 coding sequence is TGCAGCGTTGAGGTAGCGGGGGGGCTTGATACGCAGTATTTT.

The chain uses TRBV27 and TRBJ2-1; 11 bases line up with TRBD1. The CDR3 runs 15 residues. Germline V lookup: CDR1 MNHEY, CDR2 SMNVEV (reference sequence). The V segment lost 3 bases and the J segment 6 bases; nucleotides outside the gene matches: 4. The CDR3 reads CASSLGGQGVNEQFF. In nucleotides, the CDR3 is TGTGCCAGCAGTTTGGGGGGACAGGGGGTCAATGAGCAGTTCTTC.

The chain is built from TRBV5-4 and TRBJ2-5; D ambiguous. V shed 4 bases and J shed 2 bases, with 12 bases lying between them. The germline CDR1 and CDR2 sequences are SGHNT and YYREEE (reference sequence). The CDR3 length is 14 residues. CDR3 in DNA: TGTGCCAGCAGCCCGATTAAACCACAAGAGACCCAGTACTTC. Amino acids: CASSPIKPQETQYF.

CDR3 residues: CASSRGGPYSSYNEQFF. The CDR3 coding sequence is TGTGCCAGCAGCCGAGGGGGCCCATATAGCTCCTACAATGAGCAGTTCTTC. The chain uses TRBV3-1 (or the pseudogene TRBV3-2) and TRBJ2-1; 7 bases align to TRBD1. Per the germline V gene, CDR1 is LGHDT and CDR2 is YNNKEL (reference sequence). The V gene end was trimmed by 4 bases and the J gene end by 0 bases; junction bases not matched to a gene: 9. The CDR3 is 17 amino acids.

J is TRBJ2-5 and V is TRBV12-5, with D possibly being TRBD1 (5 bases). The CDR3 totals 14 residues. Germline CDR1 is LGHNT and CDR2 is FRNRAP. The V end lost 1 base, the J end lost 0 bases, and 6 bases lay between the germline ends. The CDR3 protein is CASGLGQYQETQYF. CDR3 DNA: TGTGCTAGTGGTTTGGGACAGTACCAAGAGACCCAGTACTTC.

This clone was observed a handful of times. J is TRBJ2-1 and V is TRBV3-1 (or the pseudogene TRBV3-2); tentatively, D is TRBD1 (6 bases). Trimming pared 5 bases from V and 10 bases from J, leaving 18 bases between. The germline V gene has CDR1 LGHDT and CDR2 YNNKEL (reference sequence). The CDR3 contains 14 residues. The CDR3 nucleotides read TGTGCCAGCAGCAACAGGGCCTCAGCCGGAGAGCAGTTCTTC. Translating it yields CASSNRASAGEQFF.

This clone was seen just once. The rearrangement links TRBV19 to TRBJ2-2; D gene ambiguous. The V end was cut by 7 bases, the J end by 1 base, with 10 bases between. Germline assignment: CDR1 LNHDA and CDR2 SQIVND (reference sequence). The CDR3 length is 14 residues. The CDR3: CASKGRLNTGELFF. The CDR3 DNA follows: TGTGCCAGTAAGGGCAGGCTGAACACCGGGGAGCTGTTTTTT.

The chain joins TRBV13 to TRBJ1-1; D unclear. The CDR3 has 14 amino acids. Per germline, CDR1 PRHDT and CDR2 FYEKMQ (reference sequence). With 6 bases removed from V and 8 bases from J, the gap between germline ends came to 19 bases. The CDR3 DNA reads as TGTGCCAGCAGTTGGGATGACGGTCAAAACGAAGCTTTCTTT. It yields the protein CASSWDDGQNEAFF.

The genes are TRBV21-1 and TRBJ1-3. TRBV21-1 has pseudogene status. The CDR3 totals 20 residues. CDR3 DNA: TGTGCCAGCAGCAAAGTACCTCGGGAGCCGGGACTCTGCTCTGGAAACACCATATATTTT. Amino acids: CASSKVPREPGLCSGNTIYF.

The V call is TRBV29-1, the J call TRBJ1-1; D is uncertain. The CDR3 loop spans 13 amino acids. The V gene lost 5 bases and the J gene lost 7 bases, with 17 bases spanning the gap. CDR1 is SQVTM and CDR2 is ANQGSEA in the germline V gene. As DNA, the CDR3 is TGCAGCGTTCCCTTAGATGCTCGGGGTGAAGCTTTCTTT. It yields the protein CSVPLDARGEAFF.